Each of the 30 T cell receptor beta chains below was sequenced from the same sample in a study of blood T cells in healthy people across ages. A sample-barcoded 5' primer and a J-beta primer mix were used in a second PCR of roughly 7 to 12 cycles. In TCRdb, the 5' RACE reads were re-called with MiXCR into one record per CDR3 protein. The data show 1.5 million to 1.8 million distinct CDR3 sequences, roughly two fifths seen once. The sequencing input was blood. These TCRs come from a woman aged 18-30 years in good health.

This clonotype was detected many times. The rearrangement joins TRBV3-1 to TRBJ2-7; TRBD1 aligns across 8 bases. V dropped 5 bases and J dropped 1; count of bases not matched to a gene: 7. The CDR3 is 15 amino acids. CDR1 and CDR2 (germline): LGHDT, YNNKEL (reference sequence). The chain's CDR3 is CASSDLGQGSYEQYF. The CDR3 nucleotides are TGTGCCAGCAGCGACCTTGGACAGGGATCCTACGAGCAGTACTTC.

CDR3 sequence: CASSYSTARHQPQHF. The DNA for the CDR3 is TGTGCCAGCAGTTACTCGACTGCCAGACATCAGCCCCAGCATTTT. This chain connects TRBV6-5 to TRBJ1-5; no reliable D call. The CDR3 is 15 residues long. Germline CDR1 is MNHEY and CDR2 is SVGAGI. V was shortened by 0 bases and J by 5 bases, with 11 bases between the two germline ends.

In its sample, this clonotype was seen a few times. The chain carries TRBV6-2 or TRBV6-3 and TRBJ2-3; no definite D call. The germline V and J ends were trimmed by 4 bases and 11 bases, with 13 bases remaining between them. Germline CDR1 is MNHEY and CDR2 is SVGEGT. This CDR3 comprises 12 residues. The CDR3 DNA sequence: TGTGCCAGCAGTTCCCCGTCGGTACAGCAGTATTTT. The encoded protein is CASSSPSVQQYF.

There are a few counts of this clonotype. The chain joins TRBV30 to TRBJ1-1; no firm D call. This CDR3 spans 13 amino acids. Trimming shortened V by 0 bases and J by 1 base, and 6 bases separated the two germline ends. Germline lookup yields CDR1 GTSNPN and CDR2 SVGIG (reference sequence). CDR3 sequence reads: CAWSVGGNTEAFF. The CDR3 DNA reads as TGTGCCTGGAGTGTTGGTGGGAACACTGAAGCTTTCTTT.

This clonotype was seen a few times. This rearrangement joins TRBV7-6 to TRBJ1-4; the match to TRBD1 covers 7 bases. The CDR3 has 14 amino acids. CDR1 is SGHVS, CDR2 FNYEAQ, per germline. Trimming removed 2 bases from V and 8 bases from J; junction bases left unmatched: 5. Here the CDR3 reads CASSLPGGTEKLFF. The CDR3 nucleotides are TGTGCCAGCAGCTTACCAGGGGGTACGGAAAAACTGTTTTTT. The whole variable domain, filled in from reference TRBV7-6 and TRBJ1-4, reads GAGVSQSPRYKVTKRGQDVALRCDPISGHVSLYWYRQALGQGPEFLTYFNYEAQQDKSGLPNDRFSAERPEGSISTLTIQRTEQRDSAMYRCASSLPGGTEKLFFGSGTQLSVL.

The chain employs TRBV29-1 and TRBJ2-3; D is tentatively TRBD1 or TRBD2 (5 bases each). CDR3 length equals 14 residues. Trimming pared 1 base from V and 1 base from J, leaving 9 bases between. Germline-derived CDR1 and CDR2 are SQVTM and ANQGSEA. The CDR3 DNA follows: TGCAGCGTTGAAGCGGGGACCCGCACAGATACGCAGTATTTT. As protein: CSVEAGTRTDTQYF.

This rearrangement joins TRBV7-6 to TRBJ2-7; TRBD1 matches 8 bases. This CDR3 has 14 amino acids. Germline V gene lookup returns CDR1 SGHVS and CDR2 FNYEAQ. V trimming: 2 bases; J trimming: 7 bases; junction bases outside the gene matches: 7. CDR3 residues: CASSLRTGMNEQYF. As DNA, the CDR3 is TGTGCCAGCAGCTTAAGGACAGGGATGAATGAGCAGTACTTC.

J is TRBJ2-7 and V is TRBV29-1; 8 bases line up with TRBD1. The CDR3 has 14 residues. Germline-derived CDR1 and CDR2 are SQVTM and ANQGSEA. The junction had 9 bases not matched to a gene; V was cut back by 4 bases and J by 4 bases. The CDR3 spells CSVVLAGGSYEQYF. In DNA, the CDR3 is TGCAGCGTTGTTCTGGCAGGGGGCTCGTACGAGCAGTACTTC.

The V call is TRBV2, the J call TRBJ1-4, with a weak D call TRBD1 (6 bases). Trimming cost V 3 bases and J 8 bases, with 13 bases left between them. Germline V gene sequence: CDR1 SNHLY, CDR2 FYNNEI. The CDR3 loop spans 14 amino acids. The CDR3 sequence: CASSESTGLEKLFF. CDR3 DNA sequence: TGTGCCAGCAGTGAGAGTACAGGGTTGGAAAAACTGTTTTTT.

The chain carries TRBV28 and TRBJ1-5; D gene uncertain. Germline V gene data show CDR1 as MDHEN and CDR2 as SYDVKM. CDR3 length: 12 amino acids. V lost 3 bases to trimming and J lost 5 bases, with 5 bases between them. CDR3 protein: CASSFSYQPQHF. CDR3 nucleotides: TGTGCCAGCAGTTTTTCTTATCAGCCCCAGCATTTT. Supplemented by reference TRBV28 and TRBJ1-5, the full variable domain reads DVKVTQSSRYLVKRTGEKVFLECVQDMDHENMFWYRQDPGLGLRLIYFSYDVKMKEKGDIPEGYSVSREKKERFSLILESASTNQTSMYLCASSFSYQPQHFGDGTRLSIL.

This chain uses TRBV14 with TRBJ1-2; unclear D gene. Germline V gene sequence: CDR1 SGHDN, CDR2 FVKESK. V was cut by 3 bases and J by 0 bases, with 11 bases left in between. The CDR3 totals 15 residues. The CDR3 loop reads CASSHTPFANYGYTF. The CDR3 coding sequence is TGTGCCAGCAGCCATACTCCCTTCGCTAACTATGGCTACACCTTC.

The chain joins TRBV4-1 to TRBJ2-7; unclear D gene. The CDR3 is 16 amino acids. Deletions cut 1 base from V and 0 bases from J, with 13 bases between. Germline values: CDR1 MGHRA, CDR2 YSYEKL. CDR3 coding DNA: TGCGCCAGCAGCCAAGTATTCGCAGAGAGCTCCTACGAGCAGTACTTC. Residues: CASSQVFAESSYEQYF.

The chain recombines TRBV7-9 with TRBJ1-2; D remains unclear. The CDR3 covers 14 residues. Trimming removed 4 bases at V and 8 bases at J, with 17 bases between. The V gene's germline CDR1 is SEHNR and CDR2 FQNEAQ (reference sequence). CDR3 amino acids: CASSYGRRQEGYTF. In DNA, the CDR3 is TGTGCCAGCAGCTACGGGAGGCGCCAAGAGGGCTACACCTTC.

CDR3 protein: CASSYEASGPYNEQFF. The CDR3 nucleotides are TGTGCCAGCAGTTACGAGGCTAGCGGGCCCTACAATGAGCAGTTCTTC. V is TRBV6-6 and J is TRBJ2-1; TRBD2 aligns across 8 bases. The CDR3 has 16 amino acids. Germline CDR1 and CDR2: MNHNY and SVGAGI (reference sequence). With V trimmed by 2 bases and J by 2 bases, 5 bases remained unmatched.

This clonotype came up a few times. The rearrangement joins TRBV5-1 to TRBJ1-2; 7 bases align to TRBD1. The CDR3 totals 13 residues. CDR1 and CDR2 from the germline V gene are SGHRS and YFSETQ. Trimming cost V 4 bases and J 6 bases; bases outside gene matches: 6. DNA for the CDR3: TGCGCCAGCAGCCCACAGGGGAAGGATGGCTACACCTTC. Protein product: CASSPQGKDGYTF.

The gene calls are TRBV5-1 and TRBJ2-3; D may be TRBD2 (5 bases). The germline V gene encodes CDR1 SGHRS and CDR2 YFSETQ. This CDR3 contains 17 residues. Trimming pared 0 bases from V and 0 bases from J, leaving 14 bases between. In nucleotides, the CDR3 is TGCGCCAGCAGCTTGGTGTACGAGCGGTCTAGCACAGATACGCAGTATTTT. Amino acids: CASSLVYERSSTDTQYF.

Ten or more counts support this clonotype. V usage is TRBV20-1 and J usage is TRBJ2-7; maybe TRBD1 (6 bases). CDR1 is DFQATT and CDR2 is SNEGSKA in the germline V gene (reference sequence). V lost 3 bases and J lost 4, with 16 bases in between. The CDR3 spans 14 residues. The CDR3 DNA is TGCAGTGCTAGTCCCCCAGGGGACAATTACGAGCAGTACTTC. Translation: CSASPPGDNYEQYF.

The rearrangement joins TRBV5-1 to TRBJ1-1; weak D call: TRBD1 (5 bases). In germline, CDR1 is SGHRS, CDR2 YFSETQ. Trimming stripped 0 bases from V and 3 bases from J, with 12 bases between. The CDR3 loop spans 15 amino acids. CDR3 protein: CASSLGRGVYTEAFF. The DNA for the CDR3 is TGCGCCAGCAGCTTGGGTCGGGGGGTTTACACTGAAGCTTTCTTT.

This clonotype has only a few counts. The CDR3 coding sequence is TGCGCCAGCAACCCGACTAGCGGGGTCTTGGTTTCGACCCAGTACTTC. Amino acids: CASNPTSGVLVSTQYF. This sequence joins TRBV5-1 and TRBJ2-7; 11 nucleotides agree with TRBD2. The assigned J gene may be wrong: the sequence end matches TRBJ2-5 better. The CDR3 has 16 amino acids. Per the germline V gene, CDR1 is SGHRS and CDR2 is YFSETQ.

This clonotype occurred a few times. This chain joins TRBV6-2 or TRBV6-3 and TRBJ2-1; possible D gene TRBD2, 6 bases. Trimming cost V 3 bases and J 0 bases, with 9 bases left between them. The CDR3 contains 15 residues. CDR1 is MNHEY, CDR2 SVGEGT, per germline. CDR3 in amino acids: CASSYYGSSYNEQFF. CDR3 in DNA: TGTGCCAGCAGTTATTACGGGAGCTCCTACAATGAGCAGTTCTTC.

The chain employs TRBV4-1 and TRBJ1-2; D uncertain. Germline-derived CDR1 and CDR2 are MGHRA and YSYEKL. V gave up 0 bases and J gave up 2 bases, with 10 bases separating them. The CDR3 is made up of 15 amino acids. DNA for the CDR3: TGCGCCAGCAGCCAAGATGAGAACTTCAACTATGGCTACACCTTC. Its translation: CASSQDENFNYGYTF.

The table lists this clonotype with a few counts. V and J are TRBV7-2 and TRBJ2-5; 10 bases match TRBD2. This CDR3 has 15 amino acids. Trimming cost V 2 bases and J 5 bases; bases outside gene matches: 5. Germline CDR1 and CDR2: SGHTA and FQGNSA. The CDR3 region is CASSLRLAGTETQYF. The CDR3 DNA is TGTGCCAGCAGCTTAAGACTAGCGGGTACCGAGACCCAGTACTTC. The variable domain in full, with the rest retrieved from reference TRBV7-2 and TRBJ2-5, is GAGVSQSPSNKVTEKGKDVELRCDPISGHTALYWYRQSLGQGLEFLIYFQGNSAPDKSGLPSDRFSAERTGGSVSTLTIQRTQQEDSAVYLCASSLRLAGTETQYFGPGTRLLVL.

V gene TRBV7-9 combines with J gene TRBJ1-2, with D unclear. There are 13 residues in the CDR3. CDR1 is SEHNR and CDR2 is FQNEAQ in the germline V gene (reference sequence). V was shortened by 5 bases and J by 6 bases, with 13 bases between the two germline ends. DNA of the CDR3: TGTGCCAGCAGCCCCGTGTGGAGTGATGGCTACACCTTC. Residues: CASSPVWSDGYTF.

CDR3 sequence (DNA): TGCAGCGTTGAAGTGACTAGCGGGGGGCCTCAGGGCTACACCTTC. Protein product: CSVEVTSGGPQGYTF. The chain recombines TRBV29-1 with TRBJ1-2, with D possibly matching TRBD1 (6 bases). CDR1 SQVTM and CDR2 ANQGSEA come from the germline V gene. V was shortened by 1 base and J by 8 bases, with 20 bases between the two germline ends. The length of the CDR3 is 15 residues.

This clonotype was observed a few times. The CDR3 sequence: CASSPYSGSLTYEQYF. CDR3 nucleotide sequence: TGTGCCAGCAGTCCCTATAGCGGGAGCCTTACCTACGAGCAGTACTTC. This sequence joins TRBV28 and TRBJ2-7; 9 bases agree with TRBD2. Germline V gene lookup returns CDR1 MDHEN and CDR2 SYDVKM. V was pared by 5 bases and J by 2 bases, with 10 bases of the junction left unmatched. The CDR3 spans 16 residues.

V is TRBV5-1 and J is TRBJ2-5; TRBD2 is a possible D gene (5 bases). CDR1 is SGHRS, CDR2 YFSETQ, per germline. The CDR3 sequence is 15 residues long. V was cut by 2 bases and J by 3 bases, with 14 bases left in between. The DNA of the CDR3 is TGCGCCAGCAGCTTCATGATGTCCGGGGAAGAGACCCAGTACTTC. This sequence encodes CASSFMMSGEETQYF.

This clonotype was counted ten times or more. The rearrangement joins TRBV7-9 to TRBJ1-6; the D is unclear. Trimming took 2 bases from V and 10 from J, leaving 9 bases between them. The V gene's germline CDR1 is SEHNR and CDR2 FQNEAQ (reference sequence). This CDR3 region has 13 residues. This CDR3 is CASSLPGESPLHF. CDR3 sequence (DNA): TGTGCCAGCAGCTTACCCGGGGAGTCACCCCTCCACTTT.

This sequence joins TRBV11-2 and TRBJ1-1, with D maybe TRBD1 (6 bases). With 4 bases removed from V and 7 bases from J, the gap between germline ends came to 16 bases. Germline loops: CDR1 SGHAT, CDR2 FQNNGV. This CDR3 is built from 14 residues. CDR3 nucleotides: TGTGCCAGCAGCTCCGGACTCAGGGGTCGTGAAGCTTTCTTT. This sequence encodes CASSSGLRGREAFF.

CDR3 region: CATSRQGARFFGNQPQHF. The CDR3 bases are TGTGCCACCAGCAGACAGGGGGCTCGATTTTTTGGCAATCAGCCCCAGCATTTT. The V call is TRBV15, the J call TRBJ1-5; the match to TRBD1 covers 8 bases. The CDR3 length is 18 residues. Germline lookup yields CDR1 LNHNV and CDR2 YYDKDF (reference sequence). The ends lost 2 bases at V and 2 bases at J; junction bases unmatched: 11.

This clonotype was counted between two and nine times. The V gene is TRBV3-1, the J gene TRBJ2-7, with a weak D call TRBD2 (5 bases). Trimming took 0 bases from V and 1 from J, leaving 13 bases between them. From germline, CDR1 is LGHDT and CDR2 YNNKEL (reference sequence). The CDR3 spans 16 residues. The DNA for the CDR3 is TGTGCCAGCAGCCAAGACGGTCTCTCGGGATCCTACGAGCAGTACTTC. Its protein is CASSQDGLSGSYEQYF.